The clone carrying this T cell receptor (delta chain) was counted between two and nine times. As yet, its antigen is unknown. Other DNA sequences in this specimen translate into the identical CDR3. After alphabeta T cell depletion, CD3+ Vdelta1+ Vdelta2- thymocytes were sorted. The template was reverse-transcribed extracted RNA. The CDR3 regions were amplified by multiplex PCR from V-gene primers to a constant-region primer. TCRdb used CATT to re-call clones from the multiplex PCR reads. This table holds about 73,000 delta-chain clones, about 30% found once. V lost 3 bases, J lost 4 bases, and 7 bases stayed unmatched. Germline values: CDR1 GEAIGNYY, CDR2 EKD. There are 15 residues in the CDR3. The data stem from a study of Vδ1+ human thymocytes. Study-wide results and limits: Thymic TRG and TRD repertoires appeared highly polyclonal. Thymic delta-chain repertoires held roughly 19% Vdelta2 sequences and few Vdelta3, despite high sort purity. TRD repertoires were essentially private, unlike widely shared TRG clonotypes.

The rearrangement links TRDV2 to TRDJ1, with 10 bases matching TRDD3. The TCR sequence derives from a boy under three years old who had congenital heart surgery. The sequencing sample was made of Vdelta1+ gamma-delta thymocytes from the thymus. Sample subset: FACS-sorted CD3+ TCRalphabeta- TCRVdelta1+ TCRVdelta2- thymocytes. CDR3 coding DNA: TGTGCCTGTGACTCCTCTGGGGGATATGTCGATAAACTCATCTTT. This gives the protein CACDSSGGYVDKLIF.